This TCR beta chain is from a study of T cell changes during pregnancy in multiple sclerosis. Assay: immunoSEQ multiplex PCR; the TCRdb copy retains only in-frame clones and omits some. This table has roughly 84,000 clones, 85% to 95% appearing once. CDR1 and CDR2 (germline): SNHLY, FYNNEI. Trimming cost V 3 bases and J 2 bases, with 8 bases left between them. CDR3 length: 14 residues. The source is a female donor in good health, enrolled as a control in a pregnancy study. The chain employs TRBV2 and TRBJ2-4; tentatively, D is TRBD2 (5 bases). The source material was peripheral blood, sampled in the third trimester of pregnancy. This CDR3 reads CASSETGTKNIQYF. The CDR3 DNA follows: TGTGCCAGCAGTGAGACGGGGACCAAAAACATTCAGTACTTC.